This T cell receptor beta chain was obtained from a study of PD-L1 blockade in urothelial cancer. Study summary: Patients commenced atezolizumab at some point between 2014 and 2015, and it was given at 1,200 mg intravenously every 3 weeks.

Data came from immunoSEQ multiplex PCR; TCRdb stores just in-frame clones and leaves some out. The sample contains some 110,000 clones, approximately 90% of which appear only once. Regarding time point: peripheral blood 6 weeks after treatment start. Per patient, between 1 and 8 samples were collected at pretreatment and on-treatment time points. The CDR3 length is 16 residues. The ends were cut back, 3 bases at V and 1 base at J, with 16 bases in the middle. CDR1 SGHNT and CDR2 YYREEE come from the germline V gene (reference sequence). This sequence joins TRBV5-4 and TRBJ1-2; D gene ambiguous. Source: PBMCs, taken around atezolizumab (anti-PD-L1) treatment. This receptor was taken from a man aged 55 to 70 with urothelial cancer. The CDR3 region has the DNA TGTGCCAGCAGCTGGGTAAACAGAGAGTTTAACTATGGCTACACCTTC. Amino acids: CASSWVNREFNYGYTF. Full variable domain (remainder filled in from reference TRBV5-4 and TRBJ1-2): ETGVTQSPTHLIKTRGQQVTLRCSSQSGHNTVSWYQQALGQGPQFIFQYYREEENGRGNFPPRFSGLQFPNYSSELNVNALELDDSALYLCASSWVNREFNYGYTFGSGTRLTVV.